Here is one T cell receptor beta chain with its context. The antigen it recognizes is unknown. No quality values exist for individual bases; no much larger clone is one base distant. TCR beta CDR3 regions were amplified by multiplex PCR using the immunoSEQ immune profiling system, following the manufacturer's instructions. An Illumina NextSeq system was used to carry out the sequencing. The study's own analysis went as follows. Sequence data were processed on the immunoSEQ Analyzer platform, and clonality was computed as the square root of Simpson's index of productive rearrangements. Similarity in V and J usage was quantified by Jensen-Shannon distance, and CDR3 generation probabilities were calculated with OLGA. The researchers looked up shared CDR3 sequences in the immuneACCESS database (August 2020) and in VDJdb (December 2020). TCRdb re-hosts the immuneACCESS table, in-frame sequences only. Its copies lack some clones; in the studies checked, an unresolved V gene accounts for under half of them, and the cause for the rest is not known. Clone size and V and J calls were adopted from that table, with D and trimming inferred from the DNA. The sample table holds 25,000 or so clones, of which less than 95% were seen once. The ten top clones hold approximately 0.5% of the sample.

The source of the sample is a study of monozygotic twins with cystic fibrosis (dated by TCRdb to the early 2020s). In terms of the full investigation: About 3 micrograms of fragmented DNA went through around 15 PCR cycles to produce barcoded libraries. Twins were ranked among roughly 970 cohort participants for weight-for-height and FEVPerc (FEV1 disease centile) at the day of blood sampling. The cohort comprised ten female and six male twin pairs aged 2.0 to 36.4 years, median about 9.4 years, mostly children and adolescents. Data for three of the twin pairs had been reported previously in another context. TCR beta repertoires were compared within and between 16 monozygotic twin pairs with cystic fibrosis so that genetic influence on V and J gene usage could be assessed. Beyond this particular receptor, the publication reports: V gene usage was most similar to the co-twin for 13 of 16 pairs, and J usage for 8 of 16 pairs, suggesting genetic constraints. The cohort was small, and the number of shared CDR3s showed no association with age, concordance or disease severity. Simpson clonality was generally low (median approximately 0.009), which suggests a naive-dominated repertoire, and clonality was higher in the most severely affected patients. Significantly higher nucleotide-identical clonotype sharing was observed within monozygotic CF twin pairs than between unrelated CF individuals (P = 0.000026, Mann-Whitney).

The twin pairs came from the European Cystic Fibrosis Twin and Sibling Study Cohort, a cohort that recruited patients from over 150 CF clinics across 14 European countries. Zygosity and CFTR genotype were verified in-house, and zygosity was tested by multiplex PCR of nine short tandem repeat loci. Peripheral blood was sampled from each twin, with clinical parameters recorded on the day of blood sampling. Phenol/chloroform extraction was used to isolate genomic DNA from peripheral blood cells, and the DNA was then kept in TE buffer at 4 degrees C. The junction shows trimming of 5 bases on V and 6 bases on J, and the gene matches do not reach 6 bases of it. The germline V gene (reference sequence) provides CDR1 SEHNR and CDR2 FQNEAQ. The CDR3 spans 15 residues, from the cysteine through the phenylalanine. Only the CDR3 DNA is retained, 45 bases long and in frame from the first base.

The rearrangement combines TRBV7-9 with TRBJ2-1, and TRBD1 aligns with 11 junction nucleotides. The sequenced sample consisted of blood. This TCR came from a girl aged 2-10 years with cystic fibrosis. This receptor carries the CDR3 CASSAGTGGFNEQFF. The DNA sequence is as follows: TGTGCCAGCAGCGCCGGGACAGGGGGATTCAATGAGCAGTTCTTC.